Listed here are 14 T cell receptor beta chains from one sample, sequenced in a study of shared clonotypes between healthy human individuals. Profiled with immunoSEQ multiplex PCR; TCRdb holds only in-frame clones, not every one. Seen here are just over 2,000,000 clones, about 95% observed once, and the top ten hold 0.9% to 1.4%. CD45RO-negative, CCR7-positively selected cells formed the naive CD8 fraction, excluding terminally differentiated effector memory CD45RA+ cells. Sequences were obtained from naive CD8+ T cells sorted from blood. Receptor source: a man aged 18 to 35 in good health.

The rearrangement joins TRBV4-3 to TRBJ2-2; TRBD2 agrees at 7 bases. Germline V lookup: CDR1 LGHNA, CDR2 YSLEER. CDR3 size: 18 residues. V shed 0 bases, J shed 9 bases, and the junction held 16 bases outside the gene matches. In DNA, the CDR3 is TGCGCCAGCAGCCAAGATCCCCCCAGGACTAGTTTTTTGCGGGAGCTGTTTTTT. This encodes CASSQDPPRTSFLRELFF.

The CDR3 protein is CASSYGTANSPLHF. The CDR3 DNA sequence: TGTGCCAGCAGTTACGGGACAGCCAATTCACCCCTCCACTTT. This sequence joins TRBV6-5 and TRBJ1-6; 7 positions match TRBD1. Germline V gene data show CDR1 as MNHEY and CDR2 as SVGAGI. This CDR3 spans 14 amino acids. J lost 7 bases, V lost 2 bases, and 2 bases had no gene match.

The rearrangement links TRBV27 to TRBJ1-2; 9 nucleotides align to TRBD1. The germline gives CDR1 MNHEY, CDR2 SMNVEV (reference sequence). The CDR3 loop spans 14 amino acids. J was trimmed by 6 bases and V by 3 bases; bases with no gene match: 5. DNA of the CDR3: TGTGCCAGCAGTTTCCTCGGACAGGGGAATGGCTACACCTTC. Translating gives CASSFLGQGNGYTF.

This chain links TRBV28 with TRBJ1-6, with 7 bases matching TRBD1. In germline, CDR1 is MDHEN, CDR2 SYDVKM. V was pared by 2 bases and J by 7 bases, with 5 bases of the junction left unmatched. The CDR3 has 15 amino acids. The chain's CDR3 is CASSLIGTANSPLHF. In nucleotides, the CDR3 is TGTGCCAGCAGTTTAATAGGGACAGCGAATTCACCCCTCCACTTT.

V is TRBV27 and J is TRBJ2-3; TRBD2 aligns across 8 bases. The CDR3 contains 14 residues. Per the germline V gene, CDR1 is MNHEY and CDR2 is SMNVEV (reference sequence). V was pared by 8 bases and J by 3 bases, with 7 bases of the junction left unmatched. The CDR3 sequence: CASVPSGPTDTQYF. As DNA, the CDR3 is TGTGCCAGCGTTCCTAGCGGGCCAACAGATACGCAGTATTTT.

The rearrangement joins TRBV28 to TRBJ2-7, with D hard to call. Trimming took off 4 bases at V and 2 bases at J, with 12 bases between the two ends. Germline CDR1 and CDR2: MDHEN and SYDVKM. The CDR3 contains 14 residues. CDR3 DNA: TGTGCCAGCAGTTATAGCCCAGGAGCCTACGAGCAGTACTTC. As protein: CASSYSPGAYEQYF.

V gene TRBV4-3 combines with J gene TRBJ1-5; 7 bases are shared with TRBD1. Germline V lookup: CDR1 LGHNA, CDR2 YSLEER. With V trimmed by 3 bases and J by 7 bases, 6 bases remained unmatched. The CDR3 has 14 residues. CDR3 amino acids: CASSQWTGDQPQHF. The CDR3 DNA is TGCGCCAGCAGCCAGTGGACAGGCGACCAGCCCCAGCATTTT.

Note on this clone: This sample also contains other DNA sequences that code for the same CDR3. V is TRBV5-4 and J is TRBJ1-5; no firm D call. V dropped 0 bases and J dropped 1 base, with 5 bases sitting between them. This CDR3 is 14 amino acids long. In germline, CDR1 is SGHNT, CDR2 YYREEE (reference sequence). For the CDR3, the DNA is TGTGCCAGCAGCTTGGGGGGAAGCAATCAGCCCCAGCATTTT. It specifies CASSLGGSNQPQHF.

The V call is TRBV2, the J call TRBJ1-4; D not resolved. Germline CDR1 reads SNHLY; CDR2 reads FYNNEI. The CDR3 sequence is 15 residues long. Trimming removed 6 bases at V and 0 bases at J, with 11 bases between. The CDR3 spells CASRTSEATNEKLFF. The DNA of the CDR3 is TGTGCCAGCAGGACCTCCGAAGCAACTAATGAAAAACTGTTTTTT.

The chain has TRBV18 and TRBJ2-3, with 8 positions matching TRBD1. The V and J ends lost 0 bases and 2 bases, in that order; junction bases with no gene match: 4. The CDR3 length is 16 residues. The germline gives CDR1 KGHSH, CDR2 LQKENI. CDR3 amino acids: CASSPPDRENTDTQYF. In nucleotides, the CDR3 is TGTGCCAGCTCACCACCGGACAGGGAGAACACAGATACGCAGTATTTT.

This chain links TRBV5-1 with TRBJ2-5; unclear D gene. The J call is in doubt because the DNA end fits TRBJ2-7 better. The CDR3 is 13 residues long. CDR1 and CDR2 from the germline V gene are SGHRS and YFSETQ. The CDR3 here is CASSFVGSYEQYF. The CDR3 bases are TGCGCCAGCAGCTTTGTGGGGTCCTACGAGCAGTACTTC.

Of note for this clone: A much larger clone differs by one base, so this may be a read error. This CDR3 is also generated by other DNA sequences in the sample. This chain's CDR3 is CASSPGTGGYEQYF. The CDR3 bases are TGTGCCAGCAGCCCTGGGACAGGGGGCTACGAGCAGTACTTC. This rearrangement joins TRBV7-2 to TRBJ2-7; 11 nucleotides align to TRBD1. This CDR3 contains 14 residues. Per germline, CDR1 SGHTA and CDR2 FQGNSA. V was pared by 5 bases and J by 3 bases, with 3 bases of the junction left unmatched.

In DNA, the CDR3 is TGTGCCAGCAGCTTAGTTGGGCCGGACCCACATACGCAGTATTTT. Its translation: CASSLVGPDPHTQYF. The V and J genes are TRBV7-9 and TRBJ2-3; D is uncertain. Germline CDR1 SEHNR, CDR2 FQNEAQ (reference sequence). With 1 base removed from V and 7 bases from J, the gap between germline ends came to 15 bases. The CDR3 has 15 amino acids.

CDR3 amino acids: CASSFVTGPQETQYF. CDR3 nucleotide sequence: TGTGCCAGCAGCTTCGTGACAGGGCCCCAAGAGACCCAGTACTTC. The V gene is TRBV7-2, the J gene TRBJ2-5, with 7 bases matching TRBD1. V lost 3 bases and J lost 1; bases outside the gene matches: 5. The CDR3 extends over 15 amino acids. Germline V gene sequence: CDR1 SGHTA, CDR2 FQGNSA.